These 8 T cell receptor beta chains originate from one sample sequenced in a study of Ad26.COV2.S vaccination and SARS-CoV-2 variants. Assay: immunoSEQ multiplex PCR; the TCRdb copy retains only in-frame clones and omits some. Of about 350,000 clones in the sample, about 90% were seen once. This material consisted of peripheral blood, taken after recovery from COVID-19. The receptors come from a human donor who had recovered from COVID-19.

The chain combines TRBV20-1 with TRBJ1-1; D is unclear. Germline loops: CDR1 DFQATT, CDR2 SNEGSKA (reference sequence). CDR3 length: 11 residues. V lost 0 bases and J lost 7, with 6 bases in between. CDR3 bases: TGCAGTGCTAGAGACAGATATGAAGCTTTCTTT. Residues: CSARDRYEAFF.

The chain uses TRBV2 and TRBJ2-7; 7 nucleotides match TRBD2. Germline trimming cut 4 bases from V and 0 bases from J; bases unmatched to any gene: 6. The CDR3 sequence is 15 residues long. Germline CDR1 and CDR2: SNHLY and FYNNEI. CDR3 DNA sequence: TGTGCCAGCAGTGTAAGACTAGCATCCTCCTACGAGCAGTACTTC. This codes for CASSVRLASSYEQYF.

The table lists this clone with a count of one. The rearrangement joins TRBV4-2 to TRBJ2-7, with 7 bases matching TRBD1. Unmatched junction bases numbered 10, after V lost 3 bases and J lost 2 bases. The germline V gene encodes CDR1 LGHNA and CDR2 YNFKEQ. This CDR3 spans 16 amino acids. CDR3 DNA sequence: TGTGCCAGCAGCCATGATACGACAGGGCAAACCTACGAGCAGTACTTC. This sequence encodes CASSHDTTGQTYEQYF.

CDR3: CASSPPDAPEAFF. The CDR3 bases are TGTGCCAGCTCACCACCGGACGCGCCTGAAGCTTTCTTT. The genes are TRBV18 and TRBJ1-1; no clear D. Deletions cut 0 bases from V and 6 bases from J, with 8 bases between. The CDR3 loop spans 13 amino acids. Germline CDR1 and CDR2: KGHSH and LQKENI.

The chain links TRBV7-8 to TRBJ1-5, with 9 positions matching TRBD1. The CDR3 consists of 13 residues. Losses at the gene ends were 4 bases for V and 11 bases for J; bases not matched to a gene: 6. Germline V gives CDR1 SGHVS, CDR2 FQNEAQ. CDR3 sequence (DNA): TGTGCCAGCAGCTCAACAGGGGGCCGGGCCCAGCATTTT. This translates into CASSSTGGRAQHF.

The CDR3 is CASSLGDRGSVGYTF. As DNA, the CDR3 is TGTGCCAGCAGCTTAGGCGACAGGGGATCGGTTGGCTACACCTTC. The rearrangement joins TRBV7-9 to TRBJ1-2; 8 bases agree with TRBD1. CDR3 length: 15 residues. Germline V gene data show CDR1 as SEHNR and CDR2 as FQNEAQ (reference sequence). J gave up 7 bases and V 1 base, and 8 bases lay outside the gene matches.

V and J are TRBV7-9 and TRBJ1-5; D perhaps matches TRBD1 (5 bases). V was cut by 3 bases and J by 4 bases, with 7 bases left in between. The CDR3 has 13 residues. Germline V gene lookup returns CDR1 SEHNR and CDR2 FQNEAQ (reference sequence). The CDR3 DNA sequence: TGTGCCAGCAGCTTTGGGGCGAATCAGCCCCAGCATTTT. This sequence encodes CASSFGANQPQHF.

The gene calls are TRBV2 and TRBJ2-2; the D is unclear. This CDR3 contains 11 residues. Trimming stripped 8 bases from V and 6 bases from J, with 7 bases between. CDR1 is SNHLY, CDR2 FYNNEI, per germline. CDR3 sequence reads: CASYTAGELFF. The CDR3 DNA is TGTGCCAGCTATACCGCCGGGGAGCTGTTTTTT.